These T cell receptor beta chains were read from a single sample in a study of cytomegalovirus exposure and HLA in healthy donors. Some clones are missing from TCRdb's copy, which holds only in-frame ones; the method was immunoSEQ multiplex PCR. In the table there are about 55,000 clones, 65% to 80% of which are singletons. What was sequenced was PBMCs. These receptors all come from a female donor in good health and CMV-seronegative. The CDR3 runs from the conserved cysteine through the conserved F or W. The D gene is left open where the match is weak. Only part of the rows carry a size: once, few, many, or a class if the clone is expanded.

TRBJ2-3 TRBV4-2 few TRBD2 TGTGCCAGCAGCCAAGCCTTTGGTCGGGGGGGCACAGATACGCAGTATTTT CASSQAFGRGGTDTQYF
TRBJ2-7 TRBV5-6 NA TRBD1 TGTGCCAGCAGGCCTACAGGGGGGATGACCTACGAGCAGTACTTC CASRPTGGMTYEQYF
TRBJ2-3 TRBV6-5 NA TRBD2 TGTGCCAGCAGTACTAGCGGGAGGTTAGCGGATACGCAGTATTTT CASSTSGRLADTQYF
TRBJ2-7 TRBV7-2 NA TRBD2 TGTGCCAGCAGCAGGACTAGCGGCTACGAGCAGTACTTC CASSRTSGYEQYF
TRBJ2-3 TRBV28 NA NA TGTGCCAGCAGTCCACCGGGGAGCACAGATACGCAGTATTTT CASSPPGSTDTQYF
TRBJ1-5 TRBV5-5 NA NA TGTGCCAGCAGCTTCCAGGGCCTTAATCAGCCCCAGCATTTT CASSFQGLNQPQHF
TRBJ1-1 TRBV28 few TRBD1 TGTGCCAGCAGTTTTGGACAGGCGAGCACTGAAGCTTTCTTT CASSFGQASTEAFF
TRBJ2-7 TRBV5-1 NA TRBD2 TGCGCCAGCCGGGGGGGAGGGTCTCCCGAGCAGTACTTC CASRGGGSPEQYF
TRBJ1-1 TRBV9 once TRBD1 TGTGCCAGCAGCGGAGGGACAGTGAACACTGAAGCTTTCTTT CASSGGTVNTEAFF
TRBJ1-2 TRBV28 few NA TGTGCCAGCACCCAGGGGCTCATTGGCTACACCTTC CASTQGLIGYTF
TRBJ2-7 TRBV27 NA NA TGTGCCAGCAGTTTATCAGGGGAACAGTTCTCCTACGAGCAGTACTTC CASSLSGEQFSYEQYF
TRBJ2-2 TRBV6-1 NA NA TGTGCCAGCAGTGAAGTCCCCGGGACCGGGGAGCTGTTTTTT CASSEVPGTGELFF
TRBJ2-6 TRBV28 NA TRBD1 TGTGCCAGCAGTCCGGGACAGTTCCTCGTTTATGGGGCCAACGTCCTGACTTTC CASSPGQFLVYGANVLTF
TRBJ2-3 TRBV4-1 once TRBD2 TGCGCCAGCAGCCAGATTCGGTGGACTAGCGGTCCGGATACGCAGTATTTT CASSQIRWTSGPDTQYF
TRBJ2-5 TRBV6-1 NA TRBD2 TGTGCCAGCAGTGAAACGGGGGGTGTCGGGACCCAGTACTTC CASSETGGVGTQYF
TRBJ2-1 TRBV30 NA TRBD1 TGTGCCTGGGCCGGGACAGTAAGGAATGAGCAGTTCTTC CAWAGTVRNEQFF
TRBJ1-6 TRBV27 few NA TGTGCCAGCAGTATCCGGGACATCCTGTCACCCCTCCACTTT CASSIRDILSPLHF
TRBJ2-4 TRBV29-1 NA NA TGCAGCGTCGTAACCCAGGGGCTACTAGCCAAAAACATTCAGTACTTC CSVVTQGLLAKNIQYF
TRBJ2-1 TRBV28 few TRBD2 TGTGCCAGCAGTGCGGGAGCCTACAATGAGCAGTTCTTC CASSAGAYNEQFF
TRBJ2-5 TRBV11-2 NA TRBD2 TGTGCCAGCAGCTTATATAGCGGGGGGACCGGCGAGACCCAGTACTTC CASSLYSGGTGETQYF
TRBJ1-2 TRBV6-5 NA NA TGTGCCAGCACGGGACACCAAAGAGTTGGCTATGGCTACACCTTC CASTGHQRVGYGYTF
TRBJ2-7 TRBV6-6 once TRBD2 TGTGCCAGCAGCTATATAGCGGGGGGCGCCTACGAGCAGTACTTC CASSYIAGGAYEQYF
TRBJ1-2 TRBV5-4 NA NA TGTGCCAGCAGCTTGGAACAGGGTATTGCCAAGAACTATGGCTACACCTTC CASSLEQGIAKNYGYTF
TRBJ2-7 TRBV5-1 NA NA TGCGCCAGCGCCTTTGGAGGGACGGAAGCCTACGAGCAGTACTTC CASAFGGTEAYEQYF
TRBJ2-3 TRBV29-1 NA TRBD2 TGCAGCGTTTCCGGGACTAGCCCGGATACGCAGTATTTT CSVSGTSPDTQYF
TRBJ1-1 TRBV4-2 NA TRBD1 TGTGCCAGCAGCCAAATTGACAGGGTGTTCACTGAAGCTTTCTTT CASSQIDRVFTEAFF
TRBJ1-6 TRBV18 NA NA TGTGCCAGCTCTCGGACAGAGAGAAATTCACCCCTCCACTTT CASSRTERNSPLHF
TRBJ2-7 TRBV7-9 NA NA TGTGCCAGCACCGTACAGGACCCCCTATACTACGAGCAGTACTTC CASTVQDPLYYEQYF
TRBJ2-1 TRBV6-6 once NA TGTGCCAGCCGGGGGAATGAGCAGTTCTTC CASRGNEQFF
TRBJ1-2 TRBV9 few TRBD1 TGTGCCAGCAGCGGAGAAAGACGACAGGGGGGCTATGGCTACACCTTC CASSGERRQGGYGYTF
TRBJ2-3 TRBV6-1 NA NA TGTGCCAGCAGTGACACAGGGCTAGGCACAGATACGCAGTATTTT CASSDTGLGTDTQYF
TRBJ2-5 TRBV4-2 NA TRBD1 TGTGCCAGCAGCCAAAAGGGGGCTATATCCCAAGAGACCCAGTACTTC CASSQKGAISQETQYF
TRBJ2-7 TRBV7-6 NA NA TGTGCCAGCAGCTTAACCGGGAGCTCCTACGAGCAGTACTTC CASSLTGSSYEQYF
TRBJ2-7 TRBV7-2 NA NA TGTGCCAGCAGCTTAATTCCGGGATCCTACGAGCAGTACTTC CASSLIPGSYEQYF
TRBJ1-6 TRBV19 NA TRBD1 TGTGCCAGTAAGCAGGACAGGGCAGGTGGTAATTCACCCCTCCACTTT CASKQDRAGGNSPLHF